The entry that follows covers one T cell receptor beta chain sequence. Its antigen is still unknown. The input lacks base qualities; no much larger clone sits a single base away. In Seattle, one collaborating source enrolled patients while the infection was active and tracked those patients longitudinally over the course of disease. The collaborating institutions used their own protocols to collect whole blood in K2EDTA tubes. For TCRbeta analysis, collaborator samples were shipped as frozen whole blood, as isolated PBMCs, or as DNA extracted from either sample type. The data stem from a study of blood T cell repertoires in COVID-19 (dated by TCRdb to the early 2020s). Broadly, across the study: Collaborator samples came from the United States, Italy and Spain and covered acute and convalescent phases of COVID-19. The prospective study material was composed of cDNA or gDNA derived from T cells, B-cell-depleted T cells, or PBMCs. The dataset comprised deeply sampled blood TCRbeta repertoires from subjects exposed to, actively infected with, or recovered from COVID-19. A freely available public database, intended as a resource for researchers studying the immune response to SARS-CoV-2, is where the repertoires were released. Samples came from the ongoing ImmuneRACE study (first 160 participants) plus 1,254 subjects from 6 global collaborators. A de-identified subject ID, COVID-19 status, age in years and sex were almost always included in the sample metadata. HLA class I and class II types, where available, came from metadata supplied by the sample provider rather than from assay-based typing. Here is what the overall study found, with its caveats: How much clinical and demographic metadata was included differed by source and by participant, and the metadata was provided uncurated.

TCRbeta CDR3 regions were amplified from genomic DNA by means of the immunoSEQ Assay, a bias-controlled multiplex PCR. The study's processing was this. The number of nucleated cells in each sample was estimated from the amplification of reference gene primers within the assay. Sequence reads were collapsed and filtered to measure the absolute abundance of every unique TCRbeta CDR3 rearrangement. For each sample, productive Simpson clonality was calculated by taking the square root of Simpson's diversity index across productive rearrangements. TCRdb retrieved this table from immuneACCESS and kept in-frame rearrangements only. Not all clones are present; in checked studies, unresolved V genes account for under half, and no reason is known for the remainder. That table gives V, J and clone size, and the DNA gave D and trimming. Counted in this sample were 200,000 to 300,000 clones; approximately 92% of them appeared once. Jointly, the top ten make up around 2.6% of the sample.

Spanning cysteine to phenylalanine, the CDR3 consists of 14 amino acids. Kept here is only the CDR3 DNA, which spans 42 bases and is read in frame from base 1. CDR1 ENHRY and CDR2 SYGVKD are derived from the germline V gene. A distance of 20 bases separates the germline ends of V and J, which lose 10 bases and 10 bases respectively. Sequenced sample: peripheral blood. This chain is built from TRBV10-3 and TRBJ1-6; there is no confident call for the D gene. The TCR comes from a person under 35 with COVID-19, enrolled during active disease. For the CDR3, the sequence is CASGMEGGESPLHF. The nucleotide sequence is TGTGCCAGCGGCATGGAGGGCGGAGAGTCACCCCTCCACTTT.